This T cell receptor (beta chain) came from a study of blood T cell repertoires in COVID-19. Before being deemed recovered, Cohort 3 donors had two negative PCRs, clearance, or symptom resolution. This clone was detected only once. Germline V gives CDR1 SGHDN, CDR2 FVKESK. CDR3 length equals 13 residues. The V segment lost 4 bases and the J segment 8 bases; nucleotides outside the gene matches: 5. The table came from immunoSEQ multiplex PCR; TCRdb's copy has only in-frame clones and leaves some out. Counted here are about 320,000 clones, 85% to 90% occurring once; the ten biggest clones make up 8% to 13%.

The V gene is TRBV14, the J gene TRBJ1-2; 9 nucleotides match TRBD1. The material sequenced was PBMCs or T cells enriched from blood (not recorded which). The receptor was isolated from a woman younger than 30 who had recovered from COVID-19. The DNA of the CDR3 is TGTGCCAGCAGCCGCCGGACAGGGGACGGCTACACCTTC. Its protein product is CASSRRTGDGYTF.